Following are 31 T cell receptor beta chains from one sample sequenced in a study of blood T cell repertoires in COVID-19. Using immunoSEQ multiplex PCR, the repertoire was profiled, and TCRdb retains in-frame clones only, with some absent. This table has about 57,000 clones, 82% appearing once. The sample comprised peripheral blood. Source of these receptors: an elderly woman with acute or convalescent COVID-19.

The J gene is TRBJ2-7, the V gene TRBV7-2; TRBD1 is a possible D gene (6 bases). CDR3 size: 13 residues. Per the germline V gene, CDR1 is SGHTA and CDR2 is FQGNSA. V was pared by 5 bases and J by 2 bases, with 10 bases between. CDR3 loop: CASSDRWAYEQYF. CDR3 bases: TGTGCCAGCAGCGACAGGTGGGCCTACGAGCAGTACTTC.

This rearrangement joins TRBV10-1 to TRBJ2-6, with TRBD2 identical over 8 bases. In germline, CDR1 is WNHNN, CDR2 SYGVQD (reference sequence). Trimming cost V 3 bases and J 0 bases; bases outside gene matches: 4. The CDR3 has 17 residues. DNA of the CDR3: TGCGCCAGCAGTGACCTAGCGGGCAACTCTGGGGCCAACGTCCTGACTTTC. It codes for CASSDLAGNSGANVLTF.

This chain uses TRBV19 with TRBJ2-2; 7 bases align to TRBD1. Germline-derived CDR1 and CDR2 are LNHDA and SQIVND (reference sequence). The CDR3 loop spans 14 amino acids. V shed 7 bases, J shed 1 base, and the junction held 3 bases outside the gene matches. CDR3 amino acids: CASTDRRNTGELFF. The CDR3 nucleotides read TGTGCCAGTACGGACAGGAGGAACACCGGGGAGCTGTTTTTT. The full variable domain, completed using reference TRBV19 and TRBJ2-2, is DGGITQSPKYLFRKEGQNVTLSCEQNLNHDAMYWYRQDPGQGLRLIYYSQIVNDFQKGDIAEGYSVSREKKESFPLTVTSAQKNPTAFYLCASTDRRNTGELFFGEGSRLTVL.

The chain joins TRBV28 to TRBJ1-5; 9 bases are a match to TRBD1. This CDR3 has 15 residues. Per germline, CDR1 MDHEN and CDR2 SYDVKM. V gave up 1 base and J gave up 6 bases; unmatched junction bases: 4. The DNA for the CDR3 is TGTGCCAGCAGTTTATCAGACAGGGGGGGTCAGCCCCAGCATTTT. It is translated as CASSLSDRGGQPQHF.

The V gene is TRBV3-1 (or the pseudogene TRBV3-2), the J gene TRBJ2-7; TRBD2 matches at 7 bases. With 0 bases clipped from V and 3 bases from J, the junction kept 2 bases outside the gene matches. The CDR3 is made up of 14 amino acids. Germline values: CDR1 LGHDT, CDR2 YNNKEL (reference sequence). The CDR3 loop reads CASSQEGGVYEQYF. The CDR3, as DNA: TGTGCCAGCAGCCAAGAGGGAGGGGTCTACGAGCAGTACTTC.

The CDR3 DNA follows: TGTGCCAGCAGCCAAGAAGGTCCGCTGGCGAGCAGGGAGACCCAGTACTTC. As protein: CASSQEGPLASRETQYF. The rearrangement joins TRBV14 to TRBJ2-5, with D unclear. Trimming stripped 0 bases from V and 5 bases from J, with 19 bases between. The length of the CDR3 is 17 residues. In germline, CDR1 is SGHDN, CDR2 FVKESK.

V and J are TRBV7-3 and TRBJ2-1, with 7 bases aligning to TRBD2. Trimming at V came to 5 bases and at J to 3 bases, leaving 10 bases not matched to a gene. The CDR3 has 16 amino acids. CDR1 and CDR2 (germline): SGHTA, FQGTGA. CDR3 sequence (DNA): TGTGCCAGCAGCCCGGGAGGACTAGGAGGCTACAATGAGCAGTTCTTC. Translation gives CASSPGGLGGYNEQFF. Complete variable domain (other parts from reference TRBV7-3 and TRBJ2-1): GAGVSQTPSNKVTEKGKYVELRCDPISGHTALYWYRQSLGQGPEFLIYFQGTGAADDSGLPNDRFFAVRPEGSVSTLKIQRTERGDSAVYLCASSPGGLGGYNEQFFGPGTRLTVL.

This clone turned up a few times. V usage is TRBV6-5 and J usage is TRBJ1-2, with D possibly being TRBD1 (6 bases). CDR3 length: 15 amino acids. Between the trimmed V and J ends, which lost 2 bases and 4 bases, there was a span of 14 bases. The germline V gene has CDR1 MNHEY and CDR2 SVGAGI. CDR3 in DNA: TGTGCCAGCAGTTACCGAAGCGACAGGCCCTATGGCTACACCTTC. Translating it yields CASSYRSDRPYGYTF.

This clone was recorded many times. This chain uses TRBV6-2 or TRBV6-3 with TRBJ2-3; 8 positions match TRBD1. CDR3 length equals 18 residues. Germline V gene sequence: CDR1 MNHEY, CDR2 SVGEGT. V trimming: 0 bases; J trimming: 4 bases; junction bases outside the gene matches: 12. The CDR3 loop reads CASSYSPAGGLSADTQYF. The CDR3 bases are TGTGCCAGCAGTTACTCCCCGGCAGGGGGCTTATCGGCAGATACGCAGTATTTT.

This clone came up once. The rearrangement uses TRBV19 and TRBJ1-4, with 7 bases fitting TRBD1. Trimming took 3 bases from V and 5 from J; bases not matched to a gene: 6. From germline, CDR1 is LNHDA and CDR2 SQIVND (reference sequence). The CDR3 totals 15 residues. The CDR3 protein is CASSIGGGPNEKLFF. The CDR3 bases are TGTGCCAGTAGTATCGGAGGGGGCCCCAATGAAAAACTGTTTTTT.

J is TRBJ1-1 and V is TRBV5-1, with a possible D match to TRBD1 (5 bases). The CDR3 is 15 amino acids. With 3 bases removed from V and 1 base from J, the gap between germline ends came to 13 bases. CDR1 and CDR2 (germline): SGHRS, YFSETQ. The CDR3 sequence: CASSSSTAGNTEAFF. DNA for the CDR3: TGCGCCAGCAGCTCTTCGACAGCGGGGAACACTGAAGCTTTCTTT.

CDR3 residues: CASSTQTGVNQPQHF. DNA of the CDR3: TGTGCCAGCAGTACCCAGACAGGGGTCAATCAGCCCCAGCATTTT. The V call is TRBV6-5, the J call TRBJ1-5, with 8 bases lining up with TRBD1. The CDR3 length is 15 residues. Germline V gene data show CDR1 as MNHEY and CDR2 as SVGAGI. V dropped 5 bases and J dropped 3; count of bases not matched to a gene: 6.

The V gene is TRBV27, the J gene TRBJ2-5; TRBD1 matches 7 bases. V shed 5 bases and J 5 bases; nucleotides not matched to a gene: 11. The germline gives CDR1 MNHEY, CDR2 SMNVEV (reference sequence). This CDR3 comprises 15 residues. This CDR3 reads CASSTTGSNWETQYF. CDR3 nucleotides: TGTGCCAGCAGTACGACAGGGTCTAACTGGGAGACCCAGTACTTC.

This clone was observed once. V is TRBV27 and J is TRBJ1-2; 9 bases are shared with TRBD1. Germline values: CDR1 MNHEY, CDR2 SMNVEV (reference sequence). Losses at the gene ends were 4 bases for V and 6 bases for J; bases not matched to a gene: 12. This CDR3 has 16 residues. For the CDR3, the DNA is TGTGCCAGCAGTTCGGGACAGGGACCTCAGGGGGATGGCTACACCTTC. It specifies CASSSGQGPQGDGYTF.

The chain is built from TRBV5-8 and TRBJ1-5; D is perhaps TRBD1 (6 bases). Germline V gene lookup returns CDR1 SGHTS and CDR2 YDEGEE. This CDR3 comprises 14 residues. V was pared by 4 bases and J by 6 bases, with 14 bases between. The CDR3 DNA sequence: TGTGCCAGCAGCCTCAGGGGTTCAGGTCAGCCCCAGCATTTT. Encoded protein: CASSLRGSGQPQHF.

In DNA form, the CDR3 reads TGTGCCAGTAGAATACAGGGGGCGTTCACCGGGGAGCTGTTTTTT. Its protein is CASRIQGAFTGELFF. The chain uses TRBV19 and TRBJ2-2; 9 bases are shared with TRBD1. This CDR3 spans 15 amino acids. V lost 6 bases and J lost 4; bases outside the gene matches: 6. Germline-derived CDR1 and CDR2 are LNHDA and SQIVND (reference sequence).

The CDR3 DNA reads TGCGCCAGCAGCCCCGGACTCAGGGGGCCTGATTCACCCCTCCACTTT. Protein sequence: CASSPGLRGPDSPLHF. This rearrangement joins TRBV5-1 to TRBJ1-6; 8 bases agree with TRBD1. The CDR3 has 16 residues. V shed 4 bases and J 8 bases; nucleotides not matched to a gene: 11. Looked up from germline, CDR1 is SGHRS and CDR2 is YFSETQ.

The CDR3 loop is CASSEGTGENYGYTF. CDR3 in DNA: TGTGCCAGCAGTGAAGGGACAGGGGAGAACTATGGCTACACCTTC. This sequence joins TRBV6-1 and TRBJ1-2; 9 nucleotides match TRBD1. The CDR3 loop spans 15 amino acids. Trimming at V came to 1 base and at J to 2 bases, leaving 2 bases not matched to a gene. CDR1 is MNHNS and CDR2 is SASEGT in the germline V gene.

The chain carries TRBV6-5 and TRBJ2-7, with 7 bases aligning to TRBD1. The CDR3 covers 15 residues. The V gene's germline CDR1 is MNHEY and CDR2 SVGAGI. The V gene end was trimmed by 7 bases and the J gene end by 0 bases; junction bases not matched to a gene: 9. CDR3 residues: CASNQQGTSSYEQYF. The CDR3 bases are TGTGCCAGCAACCAACAGGGGACGAGCTCCTACGAGCAGTACTTC.

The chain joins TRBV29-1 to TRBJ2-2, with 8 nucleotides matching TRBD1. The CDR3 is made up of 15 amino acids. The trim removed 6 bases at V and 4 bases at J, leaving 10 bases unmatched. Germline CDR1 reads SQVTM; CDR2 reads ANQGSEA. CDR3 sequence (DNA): TGCAGCGTCCTACTCGCAGGGGGCGGCACCGGGGAGCTGTTTTTT. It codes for CSVLLAGGGTGELFF.

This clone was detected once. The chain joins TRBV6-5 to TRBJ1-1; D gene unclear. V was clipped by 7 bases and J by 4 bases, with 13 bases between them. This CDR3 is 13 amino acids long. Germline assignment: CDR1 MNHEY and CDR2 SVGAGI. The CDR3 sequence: CASTRRQSTEAFF. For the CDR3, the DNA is TGTGCCAGCACCCGGCGGCAGTCCACTGAAGCTTTCTTT.

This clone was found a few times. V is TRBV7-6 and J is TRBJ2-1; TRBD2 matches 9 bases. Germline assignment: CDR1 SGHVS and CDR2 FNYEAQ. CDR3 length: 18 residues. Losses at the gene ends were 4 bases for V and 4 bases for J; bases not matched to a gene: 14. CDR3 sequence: CASSSLGTSRSLYNEQFF. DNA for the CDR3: TGTGCCAGCAGCTCTCTGGGGACTAGCCGAAGTTTATACAATGAGCAGTTCTTC.

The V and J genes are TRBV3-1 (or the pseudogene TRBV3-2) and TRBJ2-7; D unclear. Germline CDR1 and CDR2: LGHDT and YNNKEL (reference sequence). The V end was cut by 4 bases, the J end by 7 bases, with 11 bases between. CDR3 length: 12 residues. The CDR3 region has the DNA TGTGCCAGCAGCCTATCGGTCTGGGAGCAGTACTTC. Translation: CASSLSVWEQYF.

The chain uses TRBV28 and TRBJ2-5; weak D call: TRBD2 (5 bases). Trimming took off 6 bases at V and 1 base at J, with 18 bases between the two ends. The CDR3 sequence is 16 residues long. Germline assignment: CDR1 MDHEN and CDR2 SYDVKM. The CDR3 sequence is CASREAGWGGQETQYF. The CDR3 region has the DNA TGTGCCAGCAGGGAGGCGGGTTGGGGTGGCCAAGAGACCCAGTACTTC. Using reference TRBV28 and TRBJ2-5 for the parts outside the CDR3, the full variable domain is DVKVTQSSRYLVKRTGEKVFLECVQDMDHENMFWYRQDPGLGLRLIYFSYDVKMKEKGDIPEGYSVSREKKERFSLILESASTNQTSMYLCASREAGWGGQETQYFGPGTRLLVL.

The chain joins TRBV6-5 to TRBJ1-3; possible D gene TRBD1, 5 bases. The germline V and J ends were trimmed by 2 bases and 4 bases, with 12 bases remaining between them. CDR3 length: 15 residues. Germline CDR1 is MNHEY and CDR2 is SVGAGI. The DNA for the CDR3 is TGTGCCAGCAGTTACGGCGGGGGAAGCGGAAACACCATATATTTT. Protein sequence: CASSYGGGSGNTIYF.

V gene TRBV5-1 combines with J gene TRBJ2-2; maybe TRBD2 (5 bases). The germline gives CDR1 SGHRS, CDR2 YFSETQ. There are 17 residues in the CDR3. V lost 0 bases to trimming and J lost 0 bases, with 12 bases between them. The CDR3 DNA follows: TGCGCCAGCAGCTTGGTTCCTGCGGGTTCGAACACCGGGGAGCTGTTTTTT. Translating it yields CASSLVPAGSNTGELFF.

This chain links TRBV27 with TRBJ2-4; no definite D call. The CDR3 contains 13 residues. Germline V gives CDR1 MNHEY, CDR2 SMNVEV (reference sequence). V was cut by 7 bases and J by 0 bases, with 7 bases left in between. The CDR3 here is CASIVLAKNIQYF. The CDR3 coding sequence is TGTGCCAGCATTGTACTAGCCAAAAACATTCAGTACTTC.

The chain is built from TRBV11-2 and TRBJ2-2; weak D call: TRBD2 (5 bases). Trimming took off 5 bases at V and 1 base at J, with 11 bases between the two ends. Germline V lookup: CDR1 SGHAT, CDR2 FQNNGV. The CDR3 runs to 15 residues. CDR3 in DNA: TGTGCCAGCAGCCGAGGACTCCTGAACACCGGGGAGCTGTTTTTT. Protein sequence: CASSRGLLNTGELFF.

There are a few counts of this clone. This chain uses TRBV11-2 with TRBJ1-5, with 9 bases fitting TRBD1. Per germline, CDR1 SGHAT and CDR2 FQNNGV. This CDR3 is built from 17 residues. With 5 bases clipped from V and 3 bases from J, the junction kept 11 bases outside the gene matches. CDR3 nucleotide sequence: TGTGCCAGCAGCATTCGGGGGACAGGGTGGATCAATCAGCCCCAGCATTTT. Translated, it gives CASSIRGTGWINQPQHF.

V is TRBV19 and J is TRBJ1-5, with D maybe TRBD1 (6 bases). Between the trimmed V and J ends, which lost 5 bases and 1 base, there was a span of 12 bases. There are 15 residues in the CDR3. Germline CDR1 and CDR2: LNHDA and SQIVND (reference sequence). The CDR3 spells CASSPGQRSNQPQHF. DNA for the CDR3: TGTGCCAGTAGTCCTGGACAGAGAAGCAATCAGCCCCAGCATTTT.

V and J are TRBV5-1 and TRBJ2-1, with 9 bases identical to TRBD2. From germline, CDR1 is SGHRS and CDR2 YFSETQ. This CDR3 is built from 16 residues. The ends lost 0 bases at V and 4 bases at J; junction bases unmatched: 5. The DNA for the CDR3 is TGCGCCAGCAGCTTGGCCGGGGCGGGAGGGTACAATGAGCAGTTCTTC. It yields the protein CASSLAGAGGYNEQFF.